This T cell receptor beta chain was obtained from a study of shared clonotypes between healthy human individuals. The deep-level immunoSEQ assay was used. The data were produced by immunoSEQ multiplex PCR, yet TCRdb's version contains in-frame clones alone and is incomplete. Of 2 million to 2.5 million clones in the sample, around 90% were seen once. Trimming took 4 bases from V and 9 from J, leaving 14 bases between them. In germline, CDR1 is SGHRS, CDR2 YFSETQ. The length of the CDR3 is 14 residues. The material sequenced was naive CD4+ T cells from PBMCs. Subset specified: CD45RA+ positively selected. This clonotype originated in a man aged 18 to 30 in good health. Some clones in this sample may be carry-over from other donors' samples. The rearrangement uses TRBV5-1 and TRBJ1-6; a weak D match, TRBD1 (5 bases). CDR3 coding DNA: TGCGCCAGCAGCCCGACAGCCGGGAGTTCACCCCTCCACTTT. As protein: CASSPTAGSSPLHF.